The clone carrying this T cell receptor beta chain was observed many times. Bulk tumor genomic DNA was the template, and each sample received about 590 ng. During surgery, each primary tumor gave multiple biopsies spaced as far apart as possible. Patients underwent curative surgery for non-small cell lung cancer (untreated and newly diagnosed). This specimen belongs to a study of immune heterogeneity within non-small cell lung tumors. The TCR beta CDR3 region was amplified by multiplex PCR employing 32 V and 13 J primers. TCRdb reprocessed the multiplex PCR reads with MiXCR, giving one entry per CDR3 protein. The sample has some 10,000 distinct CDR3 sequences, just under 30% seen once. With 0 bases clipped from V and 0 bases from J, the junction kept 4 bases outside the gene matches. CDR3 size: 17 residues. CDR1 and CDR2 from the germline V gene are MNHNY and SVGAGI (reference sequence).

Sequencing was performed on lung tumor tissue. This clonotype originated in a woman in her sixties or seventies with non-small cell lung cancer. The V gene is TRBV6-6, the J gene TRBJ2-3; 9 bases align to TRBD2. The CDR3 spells CASSYSGAGGSTDTQYF. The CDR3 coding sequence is TGTGCCAGCAGTTACTCGGGAGCGGGGGGTAGCACAGATACGCAGTATTTT.